A selection of T cell receptor beta chains follows, all from one sample in a study of blood T cell repertoires in COVID-19. Profiled with immunoSEQ multiplex PCR; TCRdb holds only in-frame clones, not every one. The sample records around 200,000 clones, 84% being singletons. The sequenced material came from peripheral blood. These receptor sequences come from a human donor in a cohort sampled during active COVID-19. CDR3s include the opening cysteine and the closing phenylalanine or tryptophan. The D gene is left open where the match is weak. Rows give clone size only sometimes, using once, few, many, or a class for an expanded clone.

d_call: -
clone_size: -
j_call: TRBJ2-7
cdr3_length: 15
v_call: TRBV13
cdr3_nt: TGTGCCAGCAGCTTAGGGCAGGGTCCCTCCTACGAGCAGTACTTC
cdr3_aa: CASSLGQGPSYEQYF

d_call: -
clone_size: -
j_call: TRBJ1-1
cdr3_length: 14
v_call: TRBV5-1
cdr3_nt: TGCGCCAGTAAACAGGACGTCTCGAACACTGAAGCTTTCTTT
cdr3_aa: CASKQDVSNTEAFF

d_call: TRBD1
clone_size: once
j_call: TRBJ2-5
cdr3_length: 18
v_call: TRBV4-1
cdr3_nt: TGCGCCAGCAGCCAATTCCCCACAGGGGGAATGCATCGAGAGACCCAGTACTTC
cdr3_aa: CASSQFPTGGMHRETQYF

d_call: TRBD1
clone_size: -
j_call: TRBJ2-7
cdr3_length: 20
v_call: TRBV5-5
cdr3_nt: TGTGCCAGCAGCTTGGGCCCGTACATAGGTCCGGGACAGGGCACCTACGAGCAGTACTTC
cdr3_aa: CASSLGPYIGPGQGTYEQYF

d_call: -
clone_size: -
j_call: TRBJ1-1
cdr3_length: 10
v_call: TRBV14
cdr3_nt: TGTGCCAACTCAGGGACTGAAGCTTTCTTT
cdr3_aa: CANSGTEAFF

d_call: -
clone_size: -
j_call: TRBJ2-1
cdr3_length: 13
v_call: TRBV2
cdr3_nt: TGTGCCAGCAGTGTGGCCCCGGACAGACAGCAGTTCTTC
cdr3_aa: CASSVAPDRQQFF

d_call: TRBD1
clone_size: -
j_call: TRBJ1-4
cdr3_length: 18
v_call: TRBV15
cdr3_nt: TGTGCCACCAGCAGCGGGACAGGCATTCGAAGGGGTAATGAAAAACTGTTTTTT
cdr3_aa: CATSSGTGIRRGNEKLFF

d_call: TRBD1
clone_size: -
j_call: TRBJ1-2
cdr3_length: 16
v_call: TRBV2
cdr3_nt: TGTGCCAGCAGTGAAGATCACAGGGGGGTTGGTAATGGCTACACCTTC
cdr3_aa: CASSEDHRGVGNGYTF

d_call: TRBD1
clone_size: -
j_call: TRBJ1-1
cdr3_length: 15
v_call: TRBV10-3
cdr3_nt: TGTGCCATCAGTCGTCCAGGGGGAACGAACACTGAAGCTTTCTTT
cdr3_aa: CAISRPGGTNTEAFF

d_call: -
clone_size: -
j_call: TRBJ1-1
cdr3_length: 16
v_call: TRBV12-5
cdr3_nt: TGTGCTAGTGGTTTGTCCCTGTCGCGGGTACAAGGAGGAGCTTTCTTT
cdr3_aa: CASGLSLSRVQGGAFF

d_call: TRBD2
clone_size: -
j_call: TRBJ2-1
cdr3_length: 16
v_call: TRBV5-4
cdr3_nt: TGTGCCAGCAGCTTGGCTTACGGGGGGGCCACCGAAGGGCAGTTCTTC
cdr3_aa: CASSLAYGGATEGQFF

d_call: TRBD2
clone_size: -
j_call: TRBJ2-1
cdr3_length: 17
v_call: TRBV7-8
cdr3_nt: TGTGCCAGCAGCTTAGATAGACTAGCGGGGGCTTGGAATGAGCAGTTCTTC
cdr3_aa: CASSLDRLAGAWNEQFF

d_call: -
clone_size: -
j_call: TRBJ2-7
cdr3_length: 14
v_call: TRBV6-5
cdr3_nt: TGTGCCAGCGGCTCCTTTATAACCTCCTACGAGCAGTACTTC
cdr3_aa: CASGSFITSYEQYF

d_call: -
clone_size: -
j_call: TRBJ1-5
cdr3_length: 14
v_call: TRBV29-1
cdr3_nt: TGCAGCGTGAAGGGAGGAGCGGGCAATCAGCCCCAGCATTTT
cdr3_aa: CSVKGGAGNQPQHF

d_call: -
clone_size: -
j_call: TRBJ2-1
cdr3_length: 13
v_call: TRBV5-6
cdr3_nt: TGTGCCAGCAGCCCATGGACTTACCATGAGCAGTTCTTC
cdr3_aa: CASSPWTYHEQFF

d_call: TRBD1
clone_size: -
j_call: TRBJ1-2
cdr3_length: 15
v_call: TRBV6-5
cdr3_nt: TGTGCCAGCTCTAAATACGGGACAGGGGGCTCAGGCTACACCTTC
cdr3_aa: CASSKYGTGGSGYTF

d_call: -
clone_size: -
j_call: TRBJ1-3
cdr3_length: 15
v_call: TRBV5-1
cdr3_nt: TGCGCCAGCACCGTGTCTGGACACTCTGGAAACACCATATATTTT
cdr3_aa: CASTVSGHSGNTIYF

d_call: -
clone_size: -
j_call: TRBJ2-7
cdr3_length: 15
v_call: TRBV11-3
cdr3_nt: TGTGCCAGCAGCTTAGGGGGTCCCGGGGCCTACGAGCAGTACTTC
cdr3_aa: CASSLGGPGAYEQYF

d_call: -
clone_size: -
j_call: TRBJ2-7
cdr3_length: 13
v_call: TRBV18
cdr3_nt: TGTGCCAGCTCACCTGATCAGGCCCGCGAGCAGTACTTC
cdr3_aa: CASSPDQAREQYF

d_call: -
clone_size: -
j_call: TRBJ1-2
cdr3_length: 14
v_call: TRBV7-8
cdr3_nt: TGTGCCAGCAGCTTAGCGAGGAGGGTGGATGGCTACACCTTC
cdr3_aa: CASSLARRVDGYTF

d_call: TRBD1
clone_size: -
j_call: TRBJ1-6
cdr3_length: 16
v_call: TRBV10-2
cdr3_nt: TGCGCCAGCGCGGGACAGCCCTTCTCCTATAATTCACCCCTCCACTTT
cdr3_aa: CASAGQPFSYNSPLHF

d_call: -
clone_size: -
j_call: TRBJ2-3
cdr3_length: 14
v_call: TRBV2
cdr3_nt: TGTGCCAGCAGTCCTACGGGGTCCACAGATACGCAGTATTTT
cdr3_aa: CASSPTGSTDTQYF

d_call: TRBD1
clone_size: -
j_call: TRBJ1-2
cdr3_length: 16
v_call: TRBV5-1
cdr3_nt: TGCGCCAGCAGCTCGGGGACAGCGAACGGGAACTATGGCTACACCTTC
cdr3_aa: CASSSGTANGNYGYTF

d_call: TRBD1
clone_size: -
j_call: TRBJ1-3
cdr3_length: 15
v_call: TRBV18
cdr3_nt: TGTGCCAGCTCTCCAATACAGGGGGCTGGAAACACCATATATTTT
cdr3_aa: CASSPIQGAGNTIYF

d_call: -
clone_size: -
j_call: TRBJ1-2
cdr3_length: 13
v_call: TRBV9
cdr3_nt: TGTGCCAGCGGAAGTACGGGAAACTATGGCTACACCTTC
cdr3_aa: CASGSTGNYGYTF